This paragraph reports one T cell receptor (beta chain). In its sample, this clonotype was seen a few times. This receptor's antigen is unknown. Base quality data are lacking; no much larger clone is found one base away. This specimen comes from a study of post-analysis software for immune sequencing data (dated by TCRdb to the mid-2010s). Background for the entire study: Relapsing-remitting, secondary progressive and progressive-relapsing multiple sclerosis were recorded as disease courses, and subtype annotation was lacking for some patients. The multiple sclerosis patient repertoires were compared with about a dozen previously published healthy control repertoires from donors aged roughly 6 to 27 years. A subset of samples was prepared in parallel using single-end sample barcoding, then pooled and co-amplified after Illumina adapter ligation.

The investigation overall reported the following: The multiple sclerosis patient group was slightly younger than the control group. Significantly lower normalized Chao1 diversity was found in multiple sclerosis patients than in controls, suggesting substantial peripheral T-cell clonal expansion. Direct clustering with F measure revealed strong co-clustering of samples prepared in the same batch, which led to a batch-effect correction. A handful of TRBV segments, including TRBV5-6, TRBV5-1 and TRBV20-1, were significantly more frequent in patients than controls.

The CDR3 spans 16 residues, from the cysteine through the phenylalanine. The DNA shown is the 48-base CDR3, in frame from base 1. The germline V end is reduced by 5 bases and the J end by 1 base; junction bases left unmatched: 4. Via the germline V gene, CDR1 is MDHEN and CDR2 SYDVKM. The library was produced with PCR. Sequencing relied on an Illumina HiSeq 2500. To reduce PCR and sequencing biases, unique molecular identifiers were incorporated into the TCR beta cDNA libraries. Roughly 0.5 million cDNA molecules were obtained per 1 to 10 million input T cells, so each molecule approximated one T cell. The same protocol used for the earlier healthy control dataset was applied to prepare and sequence the patient libraries. Within a given batch, samples were prepared together, multiplexed and sequenced on the same HiSeq lane. The original methods were these. Raw barcoded reads were processed with MIGEC, and single-read molecular identifier groups were discarded before consensus assembly and CDR3 extraction. VDJtools was used for post-analysis of the clonotype tables, and diversity was normalized by down-sampling every dataset to the size of the smallest sample. To correct batch-related cross-sample contamination, repertoire overlap clustering matched CDR3 amino acid sequences but not nucleotide sequences. The raw public data were reprocessed by TCRdb itself: fastp quality trimming at Q25, MiXCR clonotype calling, in-frame beta chains only. Entries are consolidated by CDR3 protein sequence, retaining the most common genes and DNA. The V and J calls come from TCRdb's annotation, not from the publication. The sample table shows over 700,000 distinct CDR3 sequences, and about 32% are seen once. In total, the top ten clones hold around 0.55% of the sample.

To demonstrate the VDJtools post-analysis software, TCR beta repertoires were profiled from the peripheral blood of 13 young patients with multiple sclerosis. The multiple sclerosis patients were children and adolescents between roughly 6 and 15 years of age. The chain couples TRBV28 to TRBJ2-4; TRBD1 aligns with 11 central bases. Sequencing was done on a sample of blood. This receptor was obtained from a girl aged 5-17 years with multiple sclerosis. CDR3 loop: CASSRGQGVAKNIQYF. The nucleotide sequence reads TGTGCCAGCAGTCGGGGACAGGGGGTGGCCAAAAACATTCAGTACTTC.